This T cell receptor beta chain was sequenced during a study of cytomegalovirus exposure and HLA in healthy donors (dated by TCRdb to about 2017). General notes on the study: According to a later analysis, the 100 to 150 validation repertoires were produced on the same platform as the roughly 700 repertoires of the first cohort. The study aimed to test whether signatures of past pathogen exposure could be identified by cataloging public T cell receptors. Along with the approximately 670-subject first cohort, a separate validation cohort of over a hundred different subjects was used. High-throughput TCR immunosequencing, statistical association of individual TCRs with disease status, and machine learning were combined to predict cytomegalovirus infection status.

Beyond this particular receptor, the publication reports: In vitro tests confirmed that a few of the cytomegalovirus-associated TCR beta chains recognize cytomegalovirus antigens. A later analysis lacked HLA typing for the validation cohort, so it scored co-occurrence in that cohort across all 110 or so repertoires. In the study, some 160 TCR beta chains were listed as associated with cytomegalovirus. According to the authors, the approach could potentially be generalized to other disease states and immunological phenotypes. Most TCR sequences were seen in very few donors, while some public TCRs were found in many individuals. Cytomegalovirus status was reported to be diagnosed by the classifier with high specificity and sensitivity in both the original and validation cohorts. Subsequent analysis determined that TCRs grouped into clusters in the first cohort also showed a tendency toward co-occurrence across the 120 validation repertoires, and 85% to 95% of cluster scores exceeded 0.

From the cysteine up to the phenylalanine, the CDR3 has a length of 11 residues. Only the CDR3 part of the read is kept: 33 bases, read in frame from the first base. A distance of 14 bases separates the germline ends of V and J, which lose 5 bases and 12 bases respectively. The germline V gene gives CDR1 as SGHTA and CDR2 as FQGNSA. The library came from the immunoSEQ multiplex PCR assay. In the authors' own workflow: A statistical classification framework was built to diagnose cytomegalovirus status from the catalog of TCR beta chain sequences. In TCRdb, the immuneACCESS table is reduced to in-frame sequences with V and J assigned. These tables do not hold every clone; where another copy was compared, an unresolved V gene accounts for under half, and the others remain unexplained. V and J calls and clone size are copied from that table; D and trimming were computed from the DNA. The sample profile shows 55,000 to 75,000 clones; almost 97% of them were found once. Jointly, the top ten make up 0.9% to 1.5% of the sample.

The donors belonged to the validation cohort of around 110 subjects, which was separate from the approximately 610-subject first cohort. Points on this clone: This clone's antigen is unknown. It has no much larger one-base neighbor in the sample; base qualities were not kept.

The sequencing input was PBMCs. This receptor was taken from a woman between 18 and 29 years old in good health and CMV-seronegative. The chain uses TRBV7-2 and TRBJ2-7; possibly the D gene is TRBD2, per 5 matching bases. CDR3 loop: CASSETRVPYF. The DNA is as follows: TGTGCCAGCAGCGAAACTAGAGTACCGTACTTC.